This T cell receptor (beta chain) was sequenced for a study of T cell responses to AZD1222 COVID-19 vaccine. As to this clone: The target antigen is unknown.

Broader study findings: Only after the peak T cell response were repertoires sampled. Most donors were white British, females outnumbered males, and clonal diversity was possibly underestimated.

Germline CDR1 is MNHEY and CDR2 is SMNVEV (reference sequence). This CDR3 is built from 17 residues. V lost 4 bases to trimming and J lost 5 bases, with 18 bases between them. Produced via immunoSEQ multiplex PCR; TCRdb's table is partial and in-frame only. This sample has some 180,000 clones, with roughly 92% found just once. The sequencing here drew on peripheral blood, taken on day 0 of AZD1222 vaccination. The TCR sequence derives from an adult in good health. The chain uses TRBV27 and TRBJ1-6; D is perhaps TRBD1 (6 bases). This chain's CDR3 is CASSYIFRDKNNSPLHF. As DNA, the CDR3 is TGTGCCAGCAGTTACATCTTCCGGGACAAAAATAATTCACCCCTCCACTTT.